This TCR beta chain was documented in a study of T cells in Graves' hyperthyroidism and ophthalmopathy. The study, taken as a whole, reports: Among clonotypes expanded in thyroid above 0.001, most were also found in blood.

From germline, CDR1 is KGHSH and CDR2 LQKENI. CDR3 size: 12 residues. V was pared by 2 bases and J by 3 bases, with 5 bases between. The investigators amplified TCR beta CDR3 regions from RNA transcripts. The TCR CDR3 was amplified in a first-round RT-PCR using the HTBI primer set. TCRdb itself ran the multiplex PCR reads through MiXCR, one entry per CDR3 protein. The data contain about 290,000 distinct CDR3 sequences, roughly 15% of them singletons. This clonotype has just a few counts. Its antigen is not known. Isolation of PBMCs was performed on 10 ml fresh peripheral blood. The material sequenced was blood. The chain uses TRBV18 and TRBJ2-7; D call uncertain. This TCR derives from a woman between 35 and 50 years old with Graves' hyperthyroidism. The DNA for the CDR3 is TGTGCCAGCTCACCAAGTAACTACGAGCAGTACTTC. Its protein is CASSPSNYEQYF.